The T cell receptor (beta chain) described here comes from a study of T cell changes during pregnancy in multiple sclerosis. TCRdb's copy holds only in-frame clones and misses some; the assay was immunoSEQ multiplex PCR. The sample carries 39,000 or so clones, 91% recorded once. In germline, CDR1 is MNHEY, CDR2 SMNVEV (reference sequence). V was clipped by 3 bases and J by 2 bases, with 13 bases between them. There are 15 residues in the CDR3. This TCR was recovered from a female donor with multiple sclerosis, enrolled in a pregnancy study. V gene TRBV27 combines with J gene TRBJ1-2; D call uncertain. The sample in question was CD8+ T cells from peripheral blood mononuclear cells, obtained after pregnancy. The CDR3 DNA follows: TGTGCCAGCAGTTTCCGATCGGGGAACAACTATGGCTACACCTTC. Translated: CASSFRSGNNYGYTF.